This T cell receptor (beta chain) was observed in a study of naive and memory T cell subsets. General study findings and limits: Over 85% of naive TCR sequences appeared only once, unlike memory subsets. Each distinct alpha or beta sequence counts as one clonotype. Especially in CD8 cells, naive repertoires contained a few larger clonotypes, possibly CD45RA-re-expressing memory cells.

The CDR3 sequence is 12 residues long. Germline CDR1 and CDR2: SEHNR and FQNEAQ (reference sequence). V lost 5 bases, J lost 10 bases, and 12 bases lay in between. A word on this clonotype: Its specificity is not known.

Both TRBC1 and TRBC2 were covered by a beta constant-region primer of two equimolar oligonucleotides. Four rounds of PCR amplified the ligated cDNA using nested alpha and beta constant-region primers plus SP2. One entry per CDR3 protein, called by TCRdb with MiXCR from the UMI-ligation and nested PCR reads. The sample includes under 150,000 distinct CDR3 sequences, approximately 18% seen only once; the top ten take about 0.57%. After CD4 positive bead selection, the CD4-negative fraction gave CD8 T cells. Cells stained for CD3, CD4, CD8, CD45RA and CD27 were sorted into four subsets. The V gene is TRBV7-9, the J gene TRBJ2-1; D possibly corresponds to TRBD1 (6 bases). Sequencing input: naive CD8+ T cells from blood. The TCR comes from a human donor in good health. The CDR3 DNA reads TGTGCCAGCAGCCAGGACAGACCCGAGCAGTTCTTC. Encoded protein: CASSQDRPEQFF. Looking up the rest from reference TRBV7-9 and TRBJ2-1 gives the full variable domain: DTGVSQNPRHKITKRGQNVTFRCDPISEHNRLYWYRQTLGQGPEFLTYFQNEAQLEKSRLLSDRFSAERPKGSFSTLEIQRTEQGDSAMYLCASSQDRPEQFFGPGTRLTVL.